This TCR beta chain was captured in a study of shared clonotypes between healthy human individuals. Sequencing used immunoSEQ multiplex PCR; TCRdb keeps in-frame clones, though not all of them. The top ten clones hold around 1.5% of a sample with approximately 980,000 clones, approximately 80% of them seen once. After removal of 4 bases from V and 3 bases from J, the junction contained 6 bases not matched to a gene. The CDR3 contains 14 residues. CDR1 is SGHRS, CDR2 YFSETQ, per germline. This chain joins TRBV5-1 and TRBJ1-1; 7 bases are shared with TRBD1. The TCR comes from a man younger than 35 in good health. Input material: memory CD4+ T cells sorted from blood. Subset in this sample: CD45RA-negative fraction. Here the CDR3 reads CASSVQGRDTEAFF. CDR3 DNA sequence: TGCGCCAGCAGCGTACAGGGGAGGGACACTGAAGCTTTCTTT.